This T cell receptor beta chain derives from a study of cytomegalovirus exposure and HLA in healthy donors. Study-wide background: Caucasian-associated ancestry cluster membership applied to about four fifths of under 450 genotyped donors. General observations from the study: Three chains linked to CMV were shown in vitro to be specific for CMV antigens.

Among the donors, all were healthy bone marrow donors. The study sampled nominally healthy donors, though unrecorded immune exposures were likely. 13 Jbeta primers and 60 Vbeta primers were used for the PCR. The assay was immunoSEQ multiplex PCR, and TCRdb's table has in-frame clones only and misses some. The sample lists more than 200,000 clones; approximately 80% were seen once. CDR1 is SGHDT, CDR2 YYEEEE, per germline. This CDR3 is 13 amino acids long. The junction had 10 bases not matched to a gene; V was cut back by 5 bases and J by 11 bases. This clone was observed at least ten times. Its antigen is still unknown.

The gene calls are TRBV5-6 and TRBJ1-1; TRBD1 matches 9 bases. The receptor comes from a man aged 40-55 years in good health and CMV-seronegative. The source material was PBMCs. CDR3 sequence (DNA): TGTGCCAGCAGTGTGATGGGACAGGGAAGGGCTTTCTTT. This gives the protein CASSVMGQGRAFF.